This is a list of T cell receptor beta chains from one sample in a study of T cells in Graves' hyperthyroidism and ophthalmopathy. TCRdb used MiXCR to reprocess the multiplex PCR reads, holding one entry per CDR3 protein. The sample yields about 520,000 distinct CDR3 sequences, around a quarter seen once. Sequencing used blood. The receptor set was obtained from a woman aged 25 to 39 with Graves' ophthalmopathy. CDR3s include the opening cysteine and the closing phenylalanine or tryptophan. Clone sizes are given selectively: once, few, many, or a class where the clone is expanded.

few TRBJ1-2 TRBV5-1 CASSSNGQGDYGYTF
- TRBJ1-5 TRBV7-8 CASSRDSNNQPQHF
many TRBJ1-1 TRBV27 CASSLSGRGTEAFF
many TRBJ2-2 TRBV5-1 CASSWGGSTGELLF
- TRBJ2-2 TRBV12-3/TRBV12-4 CASSLILAYNTGELFF
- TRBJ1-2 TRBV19 CASSNTGQGKYGYTF
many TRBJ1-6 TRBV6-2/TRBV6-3 CASSRGTENSPLHF
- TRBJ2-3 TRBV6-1 CASSDGGETDTQYF
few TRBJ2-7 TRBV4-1 CASSQDRAGLAGEQYF
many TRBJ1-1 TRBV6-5 CASSYADGNTEAFF
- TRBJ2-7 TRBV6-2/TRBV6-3 CASTPTPSYDEQYF
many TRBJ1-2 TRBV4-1 CASSRPPLDYGYTF
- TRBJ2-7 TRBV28 CASSSGESSYEQYF
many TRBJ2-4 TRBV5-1 CASSHYGERAKNIQYF
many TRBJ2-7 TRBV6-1 CASSEGFGGNYEQYF
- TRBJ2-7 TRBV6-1 CASSGTGPTSYEQYF
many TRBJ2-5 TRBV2 CASSDLFRYETQYF
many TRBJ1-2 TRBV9 CASSAGTGSGDTF
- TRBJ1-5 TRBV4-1 CASSQDRGGGYRVRQPQHF
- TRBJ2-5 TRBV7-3 CASSLTPSGGQETQYF
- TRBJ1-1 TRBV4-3 CASSQEVLVNTEAFF
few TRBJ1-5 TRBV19 CASSIGTGWFQPQHF
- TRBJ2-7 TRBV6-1 CASSGAPTGGSWAYEQYF
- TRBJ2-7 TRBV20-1 CSARDPGQGSGEQYF
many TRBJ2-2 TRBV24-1 CATEDRNTGELFF
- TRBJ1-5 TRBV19 CASDGGREHSNQPQHF
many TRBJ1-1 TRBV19 CASSRRGVTEAFF
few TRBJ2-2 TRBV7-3 CASSPTTSGGGELFF
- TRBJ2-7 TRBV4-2 CASSQVGAGEREQYF
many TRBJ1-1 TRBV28 CASWRAGDGGTEAFF
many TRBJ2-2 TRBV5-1 CASSFRDRGRENTGELFF
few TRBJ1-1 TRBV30 CAWSVLANTEAFF
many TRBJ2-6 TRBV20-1 CSAETGTGLTGANVLTF
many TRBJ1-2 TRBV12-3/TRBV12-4 CASSFRAADGYTF
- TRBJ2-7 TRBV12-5 CASDPTGRYEQYF
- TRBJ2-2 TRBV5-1 CASSDRTGSTGELFF
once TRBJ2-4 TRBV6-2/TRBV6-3 CASSYPRHRGVAKNIQYF
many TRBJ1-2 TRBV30 CAWSVLYREMTNYGYTF
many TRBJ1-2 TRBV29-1 CSVSGVYGYTF
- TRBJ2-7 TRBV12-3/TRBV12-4 CASSPQTDERCF
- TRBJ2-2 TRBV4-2 CASSPREGELCF
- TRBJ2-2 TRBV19 CASSIVPGALTGELFF
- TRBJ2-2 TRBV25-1 CASSEFAGQGFNTGELFF
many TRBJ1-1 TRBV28 CASSFLGGQSTEAFF
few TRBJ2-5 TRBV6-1 CASSEMGGQIQETQYF
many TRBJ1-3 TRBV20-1 CSARPGARFGNTIYF
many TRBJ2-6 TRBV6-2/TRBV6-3 CASSYSVTGANVLTF
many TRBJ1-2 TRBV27 CASSFFPDSDGYTF
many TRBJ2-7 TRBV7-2 CASSPPHEQYF
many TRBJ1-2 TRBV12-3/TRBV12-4 CASRSTSGRDYGYTF